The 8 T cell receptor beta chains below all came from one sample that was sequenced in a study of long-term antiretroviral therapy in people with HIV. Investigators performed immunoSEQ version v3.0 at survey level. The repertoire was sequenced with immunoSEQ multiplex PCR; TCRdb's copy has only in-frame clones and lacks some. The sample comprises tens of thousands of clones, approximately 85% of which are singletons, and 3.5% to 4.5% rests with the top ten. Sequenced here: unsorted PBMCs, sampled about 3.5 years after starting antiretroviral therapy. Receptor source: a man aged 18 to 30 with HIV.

The CDR3 region has the DNA TGTGCCAGCAGCCTCTGGGACAGGGCTAAAGGCACTGAAGCTTTCTTT. Translated, it gives CASSLWDRAKGTEAFF. The rearrangement joins TRBV7-9 to TRBJ1-1, with 9 bases that match TRBD1. Germline V gene data show CDR1 as SEHNR and CDR2 as FQNEAQ (reference sequence). V gave up 5 bases and J gave up 4 bases; unmatched junction bases: 11. The CDR3 is 16 amino acids.

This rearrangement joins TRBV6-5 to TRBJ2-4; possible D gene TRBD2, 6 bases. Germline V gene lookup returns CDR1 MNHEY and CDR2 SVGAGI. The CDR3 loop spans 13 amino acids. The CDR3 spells CASGPNWENIQYF. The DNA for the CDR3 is TGTGCTAGCGGACCGAATTGGGAAAACATTCAGTACTTC.

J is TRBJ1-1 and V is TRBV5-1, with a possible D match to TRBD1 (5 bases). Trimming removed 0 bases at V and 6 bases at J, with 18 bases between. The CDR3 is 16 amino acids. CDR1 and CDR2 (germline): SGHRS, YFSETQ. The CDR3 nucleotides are TGCGCCAGCAGCTTGGCCAGCGTGGGGCCGAGGGCTGAAGCTTTCTTT. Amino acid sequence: CASSLASVGPRAEAFF.

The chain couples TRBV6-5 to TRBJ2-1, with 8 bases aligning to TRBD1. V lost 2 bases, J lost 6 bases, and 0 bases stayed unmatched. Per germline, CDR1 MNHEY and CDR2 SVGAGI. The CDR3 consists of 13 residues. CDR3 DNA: TGTGCCAGCAGTTACGGACAGGGCAATGAGCAGTTCTTC. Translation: CASSYGQGNEQFF.

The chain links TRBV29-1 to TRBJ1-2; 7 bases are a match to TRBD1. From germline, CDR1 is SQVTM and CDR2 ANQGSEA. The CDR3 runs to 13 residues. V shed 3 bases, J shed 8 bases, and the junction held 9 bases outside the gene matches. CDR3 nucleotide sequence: TGCAGCGTTGAGCAGGGGGTTGGGAGGGGCTACACCTTC. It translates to CSVEQGVGRGYTF.

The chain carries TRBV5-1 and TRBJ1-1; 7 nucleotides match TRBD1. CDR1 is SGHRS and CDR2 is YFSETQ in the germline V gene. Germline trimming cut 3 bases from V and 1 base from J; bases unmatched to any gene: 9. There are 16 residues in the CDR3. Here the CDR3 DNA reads TGCGCCAGCAGCTGGGGGGACAGCTGGGGGAACACTGAAGCTTTCTTT. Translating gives CASSWGDSWGNTEAFF.

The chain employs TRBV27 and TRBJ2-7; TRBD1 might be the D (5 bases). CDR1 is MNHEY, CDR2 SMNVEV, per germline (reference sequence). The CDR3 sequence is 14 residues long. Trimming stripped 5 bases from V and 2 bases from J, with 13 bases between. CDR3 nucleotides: TGTGCCAGCAGTCCCGACAGCCGTCCCTACGAGCAGTACTTC. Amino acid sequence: CASSPDSRPYEQYF.

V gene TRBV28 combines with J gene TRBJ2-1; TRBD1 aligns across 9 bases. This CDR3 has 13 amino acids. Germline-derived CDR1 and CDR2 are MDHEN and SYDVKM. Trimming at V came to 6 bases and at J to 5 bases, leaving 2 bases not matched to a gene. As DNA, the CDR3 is TGTGCCAGCAGGGACAGGGGTGACAATGAGCAGTTCTTC. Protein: CASRDRGDNEQFF.